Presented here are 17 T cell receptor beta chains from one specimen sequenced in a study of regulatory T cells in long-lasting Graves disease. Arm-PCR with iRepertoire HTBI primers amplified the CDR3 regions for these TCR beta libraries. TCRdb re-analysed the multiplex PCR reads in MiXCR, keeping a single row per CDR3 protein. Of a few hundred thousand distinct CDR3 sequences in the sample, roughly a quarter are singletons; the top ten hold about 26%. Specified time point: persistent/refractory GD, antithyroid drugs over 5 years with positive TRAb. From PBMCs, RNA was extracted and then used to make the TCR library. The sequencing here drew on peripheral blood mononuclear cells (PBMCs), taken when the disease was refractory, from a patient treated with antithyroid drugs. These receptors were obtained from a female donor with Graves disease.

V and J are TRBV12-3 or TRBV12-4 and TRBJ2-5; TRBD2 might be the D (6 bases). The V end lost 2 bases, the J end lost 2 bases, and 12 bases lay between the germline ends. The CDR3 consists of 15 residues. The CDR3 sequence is CASSLIAGPQETQYF. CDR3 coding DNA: TGTGCCAGCAGTTTAATCGCGGGGCCTCAAGAGACCCAGTACTTC.

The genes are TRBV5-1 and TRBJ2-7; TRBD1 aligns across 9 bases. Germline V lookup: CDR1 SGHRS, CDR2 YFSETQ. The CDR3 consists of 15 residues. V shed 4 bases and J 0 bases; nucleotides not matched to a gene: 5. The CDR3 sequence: CASSLTGGTSYEQYF. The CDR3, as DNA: TGCGCCAGCAGCCTTACAGGGGGCACCTCCTACGAGCAGTACTTC.

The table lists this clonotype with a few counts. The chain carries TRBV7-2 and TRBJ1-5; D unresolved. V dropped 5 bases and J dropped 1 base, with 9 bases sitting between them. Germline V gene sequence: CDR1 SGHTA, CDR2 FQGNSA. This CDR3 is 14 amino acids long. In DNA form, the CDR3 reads TGTGCCAGCAGCCTCCCATCGAGCAATCAGCCCCAGCATTTT. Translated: CASSLPSSNQPQHF.

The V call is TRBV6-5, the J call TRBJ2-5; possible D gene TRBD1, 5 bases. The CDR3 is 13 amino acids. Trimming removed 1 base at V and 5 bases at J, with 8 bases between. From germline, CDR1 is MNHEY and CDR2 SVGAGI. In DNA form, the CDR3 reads TGTGCCAGCAGTTACTACAGGATGGAGACCCAGTACTTC. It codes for CASSYYRMETQYF.

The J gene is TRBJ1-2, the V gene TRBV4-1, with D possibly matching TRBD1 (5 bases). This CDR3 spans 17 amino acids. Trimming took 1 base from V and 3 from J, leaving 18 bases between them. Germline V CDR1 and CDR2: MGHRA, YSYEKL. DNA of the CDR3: TGCGCCAGCAGCCAAGGACTCAAATCCGGCAGGGACTATGGCTACACCTTC. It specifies CASSQGLKSGRDYGYTF.

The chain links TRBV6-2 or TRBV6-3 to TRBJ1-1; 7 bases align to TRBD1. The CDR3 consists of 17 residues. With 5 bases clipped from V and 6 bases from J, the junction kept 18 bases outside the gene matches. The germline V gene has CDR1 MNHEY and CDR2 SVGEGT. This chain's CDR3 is CASSEYLATGFVAEAFF. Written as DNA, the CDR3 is TGTGCCAGCAGTGAATATCTTGCGACAGGGTTTGTCGCTGAAGCTTTCTTT.

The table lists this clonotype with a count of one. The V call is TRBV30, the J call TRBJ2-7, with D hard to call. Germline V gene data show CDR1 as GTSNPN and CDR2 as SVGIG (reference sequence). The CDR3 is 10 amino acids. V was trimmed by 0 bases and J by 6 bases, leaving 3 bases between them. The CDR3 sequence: CAWSVTEQYF. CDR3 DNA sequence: TGTGCCTGGAGTGTAACCGAGCAGTACTTC. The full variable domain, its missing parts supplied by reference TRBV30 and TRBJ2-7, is SQTIHQWPATLVQPVGSPLSLECTVEGTSNPNLYWYRQAAGRGLQLLFYSVGIGQISSEVPQNLSASRPQDRQFILSSKKLLLSDSGFYLCAWSVTEQYFGPGTRLTVT.

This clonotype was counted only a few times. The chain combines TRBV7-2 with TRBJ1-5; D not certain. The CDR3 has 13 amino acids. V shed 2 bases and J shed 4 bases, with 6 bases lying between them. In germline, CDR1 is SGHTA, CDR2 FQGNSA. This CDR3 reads CASSLQVNQPQHF. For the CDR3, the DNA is TGTGCCAGCAGCTTACAAGTGAATCAGCCCCAGCATTTT.

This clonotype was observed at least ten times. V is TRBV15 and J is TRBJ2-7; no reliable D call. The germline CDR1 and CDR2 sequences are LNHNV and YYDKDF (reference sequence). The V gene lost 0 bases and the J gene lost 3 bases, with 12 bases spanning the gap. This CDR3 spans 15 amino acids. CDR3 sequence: CATSRDRVSDYEQYF. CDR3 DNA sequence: TGTGCCACCAGCAGAGATAGGGTCTCTGACTACGAGCAGTACTTC.

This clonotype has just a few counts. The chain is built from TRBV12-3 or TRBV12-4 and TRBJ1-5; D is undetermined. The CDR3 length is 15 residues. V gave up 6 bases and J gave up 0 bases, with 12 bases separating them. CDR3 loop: CASRNQVLSNQPQHF. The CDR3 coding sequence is TGTGCCAGCAGAAATCAGGTTCTTAGCAATCAGCCCCAGCATTTT.

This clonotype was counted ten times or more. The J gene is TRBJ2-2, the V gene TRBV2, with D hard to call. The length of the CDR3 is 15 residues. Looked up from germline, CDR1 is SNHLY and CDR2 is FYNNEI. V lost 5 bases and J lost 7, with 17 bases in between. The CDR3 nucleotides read TGTGCCAGCAGTTCCGACCCGTCCCCCCTCGGGGAGCTGTTTTTT. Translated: CASSSDPSPLGELFF.

The CDR3 region is CATSGHSPDRAGGPRYSNQPQHF. The CDR3 nucleotides are TGTGCCACCAGTGGTCATAGCCCCGACCGGGCAGGGGGCCCGCGATATAGCAATCAGCCCCAGCATTTT. The rearrangement joins TRBV24-1 to TRBJ1-5; 8 positions agree with TRBD1. V lost 5 bases to trimming and J lost 0 bases; unmatched junction nucleotides: 26. Germline CDR1 is KGHDR and CDR2 is SFDVKD. This CDR3 contains 23 residues.

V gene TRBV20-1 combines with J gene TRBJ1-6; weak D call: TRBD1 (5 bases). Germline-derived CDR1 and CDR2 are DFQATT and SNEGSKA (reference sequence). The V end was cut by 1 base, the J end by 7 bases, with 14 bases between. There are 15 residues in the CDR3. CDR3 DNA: TGCAGTGCTAGAGGGTCCTGGGGGAGGAATTCACCCCTCCACTTT. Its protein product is CSARGSWGRNSPLHF.

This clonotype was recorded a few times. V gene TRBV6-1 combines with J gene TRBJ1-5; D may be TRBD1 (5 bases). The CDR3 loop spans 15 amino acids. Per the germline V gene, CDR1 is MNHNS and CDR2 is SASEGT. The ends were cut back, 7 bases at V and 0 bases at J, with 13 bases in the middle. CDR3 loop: CASIVTVNSNQPQHF. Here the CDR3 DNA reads TGTGCCAGCATAGTGACAGTGAATAGCAATCAGCCCCAGCATTTT.

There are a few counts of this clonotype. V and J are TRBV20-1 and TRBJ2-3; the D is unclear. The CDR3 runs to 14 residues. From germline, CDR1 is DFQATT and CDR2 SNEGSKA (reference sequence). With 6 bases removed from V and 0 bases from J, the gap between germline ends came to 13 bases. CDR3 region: CSAQDPGSTDTQYF. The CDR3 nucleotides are TGCAGTGCCCAGGACCCCGGTAGCACAGATACGCAGTATTTT.

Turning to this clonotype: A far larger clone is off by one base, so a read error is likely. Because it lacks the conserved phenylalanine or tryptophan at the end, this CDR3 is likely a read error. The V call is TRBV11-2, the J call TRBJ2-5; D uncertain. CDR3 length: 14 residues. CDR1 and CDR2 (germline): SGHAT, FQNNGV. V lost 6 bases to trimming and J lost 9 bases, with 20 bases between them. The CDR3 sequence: CASSETAGQGSQYL. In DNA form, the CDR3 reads TGTGCCAGCAGTGAGACGGCTGGGCAAGGGTCCCAGTACCTC.

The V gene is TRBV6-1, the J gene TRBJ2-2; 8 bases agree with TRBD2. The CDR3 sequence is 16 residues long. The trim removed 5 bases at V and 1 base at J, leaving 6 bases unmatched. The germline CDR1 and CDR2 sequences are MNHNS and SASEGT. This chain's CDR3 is CASSQLAEWNTGELFF. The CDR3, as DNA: TGTGCCAGCAGTCAACTAGCGGAATGGAACACCGGGGAGCTGTTTTTT.